Below are 9 T cell receptor beta chains sequenced from a single sample in a study of T cells in localized non-small cell lung cancer (dated by TCRdb to between 2020 and 2021). Library preparation used the immunoSEQ multiplex PCR assay. Not all clones reach the TCRdb copy of this immuneACCESS table, which keeps in-frame sequences only. Checked studies attribute under half of the gap to unresolved V genes and leave the rest unexplained. Recorded for this sample are under 75,000 clones; about nine tenths of them occurred a single time. Roughly 22% of the sample lies in the top ten. The sequencing used peripheral blood, collected before any cancer treatment. Every receptor here comes from a male donor older than 55 with stage III squamous cell lung carcinoma.

V gene TRBV4-2 combines with J gene TRBJ1-5; 9 bases agree with TRBD1. The CDR3 totals 19 residues. V trimming: 2 bases; J trimming: 2 bases; junction bases outside the gene matches: 13. CDR1 is LGHNA, CDR2 YNFKEQ, per germline. Here the CDR3 reads CASSQPGTGSTYGNQPQHF. Here the CDR3 DNA reads TGTGCCAGCAGCCAACCCGGGACAGGGTCGACGTATGGCAATCAGCCCCAGCATTTT.

The chain employs TRBV7-9 and TRBJ1-6; D possibly corresponds to TRBD1 (5 bases). V dropped 6 bases and J dropped 7 bases, with 13 bases sitting between them. CDR1 is SEHNR, CDR2 FQNEAQ, per germline (reference sequence). This CDR3 spans 14 amino acids. CDR3 sequence: CASSFFQGNSPLHF. The CDR3 region has the DNA TGTGCCAGCAGTTTTTTTCAGGGCAATTCACCCCTCCACTTT.

V gene TRBV28 combines with J gene TRBJ1-6, with D uncertain. The germline V and J ends were trimmed by 7 bases and 2 bases, with 15 bases remaining between them. CDR3 size: 16 residues. Germline V lookup: CDR1 MDHEN, CDR2 SYDVKM. CDR3 nucleotides: TGTGCCAGCACCTCCCCGGTTGGCACCTATAATTCACCCCTCCACTTT. Protein: CASTSPVGTYNSPLHF.

The rearrangement links TRBV10-3 to TRBJ2-1, with a tentative D call TRBD1 (6 bases). The CDR3 has 12 residues. V was trimmed by 5 bases and J by 5 bases, leaving 7 bases between them. In germline, CDR1 is ENHRY, CDR2 SYGVKD. CDR3 region: CAISRTDNEQFF. The CDR3 DNA reads TGTGCCATCAGTCGGACAGACAATGAGCAGTTCTTC.

V is TRBV29-1 and J is TRBJ2-4; the match to TRBD2 covers 10 bases. From germline, CDR1 is SQVTM and CDR2 ANQGSEA. CDR3 length equals 17 residues. After removal of 4 bases from V and 0 bases from J, the junction contained 9 bases not matched to a gene. The CDR3 spells CSVVGLAGAVAKNIQYF. The CDR3 nucleotides read TGCAGCGTTGTTGGGCTAGCGGGGGCCGTAGCCAAAAACATTCAGTACTTC. The full variable domain, in which reference TRBV29-1 and TRBJ2-4 provide the parts outside the CDR3, is SAVISQKPSRDICQRGTSLTIQCQVDSQVTMMFWYRQQPGQSLTLIATANQGSEATYESGFVIDKFPISRPNLTFSTLTVSNMSPEDSSIYLCSVVGLAGAVAKNIQYFGAGTRLSVL.

The chain recombines TRBV28 with TRBJ1-5; 8 bases match TRBD1. Looked up from germline, CDR1 is MDHEN and CDR2 is SYDVKM. CDR3 length: 16 amino acids. The V segment lost 5 bases and the J segment 0 bases; nucleotides outside the gene matches: 6. This CDR3 is CASSLDRGYSNQPQHF. The DNA for the CDR3 is TGTGCCAGCAGTCTCGACAGGGGCTATAGCAATCAGCCCCAGCATTTT.

The chain links TRBV7-2 to TRBJ2-3; TRBD2 aligns across 14 bases. Germline V lookup: CDR1 SGHTA, CDR2 FQGNSA. The junction had 4 bases not matched to a gene; V was cut back by 1 base and J by 7 bases. CDR3 length equals 16 residues. This CDR3 reads CASSLGGTSGGNTQYF. As DNA, the CDR3 is TGTGCCAGCAGCTTAGGGGGGACTAGCGGGGGAAATACGCAGTATTTT.

This CDR3 is CASSIDVGGYTF. CDR3 DNA: TGTGCCAGTAGTATAGACGTGGGAGGCTACACCTTC. This chain connects TRBV19 to TRBJ1-2; no definite D call. Trimming left V 0 bases short and J 8 bases short, with 7 bases between. Germline V lookup: CDR1 LNHDA, CDR2 SQIVND (reference sequence). The CDR3 runs to 12 residues.

This chain uses TRBV21-1 with TRBJ2-7; the table's D call, TRBD1, was not checked against the DNA. TRBV21-1 is a known pseudogene. This CDR3 spans 13 amino acids. The CDR3 reads CASSLQGAGEQYV. In DNA, the CDR3 is TGTGCCAGCAGCCTACAGGGGGCAGGGGAGCAGTACGTC.